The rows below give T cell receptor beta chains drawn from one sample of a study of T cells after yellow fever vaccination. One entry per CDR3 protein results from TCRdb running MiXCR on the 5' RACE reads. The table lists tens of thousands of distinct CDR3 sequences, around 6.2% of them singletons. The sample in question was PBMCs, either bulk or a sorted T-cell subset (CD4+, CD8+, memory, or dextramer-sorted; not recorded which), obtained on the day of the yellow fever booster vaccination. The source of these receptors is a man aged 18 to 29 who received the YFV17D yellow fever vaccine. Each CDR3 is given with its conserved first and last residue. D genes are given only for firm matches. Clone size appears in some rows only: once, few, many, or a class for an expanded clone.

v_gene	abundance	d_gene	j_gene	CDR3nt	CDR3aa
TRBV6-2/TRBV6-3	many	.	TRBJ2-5	TGTGCCAGCAGCCAGGGGAGGGAGACCCAGTACTTC	CASSQGRETQYF
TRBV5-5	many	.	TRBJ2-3	TGTGCCAGCAGCTTGCGCGTACAGGGAACAGATACGCAGTATTTT	CASSLRVQGTDTQYF
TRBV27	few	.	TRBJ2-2	TGTGCCAGCAGTTTGTACGGAGGGTCCGGGGAGCTGTTTTTT	CASSLYGGSGELFF
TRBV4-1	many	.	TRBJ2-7	TGCGCCAGCAGCCTAAATCTCGCGGCAGGGAGAAACGAGCAGTACTTC	CASSLNLAAGRNEQYF
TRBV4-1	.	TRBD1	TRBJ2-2	TGCGCCAGCAGCCTCCTGGGGACAGCGAACACCGGGGAGCTGTTTTTT	CASSLLGTANTGELFF
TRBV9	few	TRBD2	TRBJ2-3	TGTGCCAGCAGCAAGCGGGGTAGCACAGATACGCAGTATTTT	CASSKRGSTDTQYF
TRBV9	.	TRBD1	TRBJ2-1	TGTGCCAGCAGCGACCGACAGGGTCCCTACAATGAGCAGTTCTTC	CASSDRQGPYNEQFF
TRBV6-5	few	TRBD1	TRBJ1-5	TGTGCCAGCAGTTCTCAGGGGGCATCGGATCAGCCCCAGCATTTT	CASSSQGASDQPQHF
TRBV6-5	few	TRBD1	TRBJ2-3	TGTGCCAGCAGTTACTCGGACAGGGTAACAGATACGCAGTATTTT	CASSYSDRVTDTQYF
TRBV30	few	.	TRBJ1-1	TGTGCCTGGAGTGGCAGGACTGGAGCTTTCTTT	CAWSGRTGAFF
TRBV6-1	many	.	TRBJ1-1	TGTGCCAGCAGTGAGACAGCTATGAACACTGAAGCTTTCTTT	CASSETAMNTEAFF
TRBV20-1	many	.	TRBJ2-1	TGCAGTGCTAGAGATCGGATAGGGGGGGTATACAATGAGCAGTTCTTC	CSARDRIGGVYNEQFF
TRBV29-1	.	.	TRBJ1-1	TGCAGCGTTAACATGTGGCAGGCGAACACTGAAGCTTTCTTT	CSVNMWQANTEAFF
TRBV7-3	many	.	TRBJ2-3	TGTGCCAGCAGCTTAGGGTGGGAAGATACGCAGTATTTT	CASSLGWEDTQYF
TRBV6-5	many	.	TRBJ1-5	TGTGCCAGCAGTTACACAGGCAATCAGCCCCAGCATTTT	CASSYTGNQPQHF
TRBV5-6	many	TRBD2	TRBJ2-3	TGTGCCAGCATCAGGGGACTAGCGGGTTACACAGATACGCAGTATTTT	CASIRGLAGYTDTQYF
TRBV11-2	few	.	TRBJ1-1	TGTGCCAGCAGCTTTAGTGCGGCAGGCCCGATGAACACTGAAGCTTTCTTT	CASSFSAAGPMNTEAFF
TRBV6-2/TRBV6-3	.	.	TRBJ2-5	TGTGCCAGCAGTTATAGTAGGAACCAAGAGACCCAGTACTTC	CASSYSRNQETQYF
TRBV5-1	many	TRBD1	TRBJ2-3	TGCGCCAGCAGCTTGGCCGGGACAGGTCGCACAGATACGCAGTATTTT	CASSLAGTGRTDTQYF
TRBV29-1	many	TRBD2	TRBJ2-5	TGCAGCGTTGAAGATCTCCATCGGGGGGACTTCTGGCACCAGTACTTC	CSVEDLHRGDFWHQYF
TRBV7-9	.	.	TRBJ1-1	TGTGCCAGCAGCTTAGGCTCGATCAACAGGTACACTGAAGCTTTCTTT	CASSLGSINRYTEAFF
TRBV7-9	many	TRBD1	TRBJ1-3	TGTGCCAGCAGCCCAAGGACAGGGGCCGACTCTGGAAACACCATATATTTT	CASSPRTGADSGNTIYF
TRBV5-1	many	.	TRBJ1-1	TGCGCCAGCACCGGACCCGGGGTGAACACTGAAGCTTTCTTT	CASTGPGVNTEAFF
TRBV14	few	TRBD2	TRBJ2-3	TGTGCCAGCAGCCCGGGACTAGGGGACACAGATACGCAGTATTTT	CASSPGLGDTDTQYF